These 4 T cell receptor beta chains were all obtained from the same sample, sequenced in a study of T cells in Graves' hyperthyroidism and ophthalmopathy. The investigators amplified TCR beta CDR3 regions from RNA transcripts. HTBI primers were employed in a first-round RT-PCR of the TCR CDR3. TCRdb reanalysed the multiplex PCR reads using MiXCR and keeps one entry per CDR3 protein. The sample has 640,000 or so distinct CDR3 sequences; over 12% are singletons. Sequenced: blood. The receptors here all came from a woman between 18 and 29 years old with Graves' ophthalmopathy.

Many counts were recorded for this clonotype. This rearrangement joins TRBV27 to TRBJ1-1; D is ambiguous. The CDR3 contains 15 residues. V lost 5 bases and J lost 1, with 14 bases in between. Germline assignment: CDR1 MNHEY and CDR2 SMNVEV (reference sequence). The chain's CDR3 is CASSAHRYSNTEAFF. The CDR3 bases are TGTGCCAGCAGTGCCCACAGATACTCGAACACTGAAGCTTTCTTT.

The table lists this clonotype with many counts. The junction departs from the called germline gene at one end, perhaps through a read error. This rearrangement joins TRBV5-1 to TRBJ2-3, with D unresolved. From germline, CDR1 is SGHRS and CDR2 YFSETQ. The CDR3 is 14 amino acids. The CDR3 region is CASSLGQNTDTQYF. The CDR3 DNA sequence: TGTGCCAGCAGTTTAGGGCAGAACACAGATACGCAGTATTTT.

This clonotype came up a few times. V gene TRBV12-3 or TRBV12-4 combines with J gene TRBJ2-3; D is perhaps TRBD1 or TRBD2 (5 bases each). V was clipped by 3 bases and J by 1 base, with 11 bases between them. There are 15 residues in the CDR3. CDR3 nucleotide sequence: TGTGCCAGCAGTTTTAGAGGGACCCGCACAGATACGCAGTATTTT. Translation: CASSFRGTRTDTQYF.

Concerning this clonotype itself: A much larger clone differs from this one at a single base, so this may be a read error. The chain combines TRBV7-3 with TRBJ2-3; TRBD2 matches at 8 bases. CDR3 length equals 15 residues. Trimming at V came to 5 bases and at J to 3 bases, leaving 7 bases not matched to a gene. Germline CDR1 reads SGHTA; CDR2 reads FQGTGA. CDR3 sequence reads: CASSPGTRTTDTQYF. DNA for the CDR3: TGTGCCAGCAGCCCCGGGACTAGAACAACAGATACGCAGTATTTT.